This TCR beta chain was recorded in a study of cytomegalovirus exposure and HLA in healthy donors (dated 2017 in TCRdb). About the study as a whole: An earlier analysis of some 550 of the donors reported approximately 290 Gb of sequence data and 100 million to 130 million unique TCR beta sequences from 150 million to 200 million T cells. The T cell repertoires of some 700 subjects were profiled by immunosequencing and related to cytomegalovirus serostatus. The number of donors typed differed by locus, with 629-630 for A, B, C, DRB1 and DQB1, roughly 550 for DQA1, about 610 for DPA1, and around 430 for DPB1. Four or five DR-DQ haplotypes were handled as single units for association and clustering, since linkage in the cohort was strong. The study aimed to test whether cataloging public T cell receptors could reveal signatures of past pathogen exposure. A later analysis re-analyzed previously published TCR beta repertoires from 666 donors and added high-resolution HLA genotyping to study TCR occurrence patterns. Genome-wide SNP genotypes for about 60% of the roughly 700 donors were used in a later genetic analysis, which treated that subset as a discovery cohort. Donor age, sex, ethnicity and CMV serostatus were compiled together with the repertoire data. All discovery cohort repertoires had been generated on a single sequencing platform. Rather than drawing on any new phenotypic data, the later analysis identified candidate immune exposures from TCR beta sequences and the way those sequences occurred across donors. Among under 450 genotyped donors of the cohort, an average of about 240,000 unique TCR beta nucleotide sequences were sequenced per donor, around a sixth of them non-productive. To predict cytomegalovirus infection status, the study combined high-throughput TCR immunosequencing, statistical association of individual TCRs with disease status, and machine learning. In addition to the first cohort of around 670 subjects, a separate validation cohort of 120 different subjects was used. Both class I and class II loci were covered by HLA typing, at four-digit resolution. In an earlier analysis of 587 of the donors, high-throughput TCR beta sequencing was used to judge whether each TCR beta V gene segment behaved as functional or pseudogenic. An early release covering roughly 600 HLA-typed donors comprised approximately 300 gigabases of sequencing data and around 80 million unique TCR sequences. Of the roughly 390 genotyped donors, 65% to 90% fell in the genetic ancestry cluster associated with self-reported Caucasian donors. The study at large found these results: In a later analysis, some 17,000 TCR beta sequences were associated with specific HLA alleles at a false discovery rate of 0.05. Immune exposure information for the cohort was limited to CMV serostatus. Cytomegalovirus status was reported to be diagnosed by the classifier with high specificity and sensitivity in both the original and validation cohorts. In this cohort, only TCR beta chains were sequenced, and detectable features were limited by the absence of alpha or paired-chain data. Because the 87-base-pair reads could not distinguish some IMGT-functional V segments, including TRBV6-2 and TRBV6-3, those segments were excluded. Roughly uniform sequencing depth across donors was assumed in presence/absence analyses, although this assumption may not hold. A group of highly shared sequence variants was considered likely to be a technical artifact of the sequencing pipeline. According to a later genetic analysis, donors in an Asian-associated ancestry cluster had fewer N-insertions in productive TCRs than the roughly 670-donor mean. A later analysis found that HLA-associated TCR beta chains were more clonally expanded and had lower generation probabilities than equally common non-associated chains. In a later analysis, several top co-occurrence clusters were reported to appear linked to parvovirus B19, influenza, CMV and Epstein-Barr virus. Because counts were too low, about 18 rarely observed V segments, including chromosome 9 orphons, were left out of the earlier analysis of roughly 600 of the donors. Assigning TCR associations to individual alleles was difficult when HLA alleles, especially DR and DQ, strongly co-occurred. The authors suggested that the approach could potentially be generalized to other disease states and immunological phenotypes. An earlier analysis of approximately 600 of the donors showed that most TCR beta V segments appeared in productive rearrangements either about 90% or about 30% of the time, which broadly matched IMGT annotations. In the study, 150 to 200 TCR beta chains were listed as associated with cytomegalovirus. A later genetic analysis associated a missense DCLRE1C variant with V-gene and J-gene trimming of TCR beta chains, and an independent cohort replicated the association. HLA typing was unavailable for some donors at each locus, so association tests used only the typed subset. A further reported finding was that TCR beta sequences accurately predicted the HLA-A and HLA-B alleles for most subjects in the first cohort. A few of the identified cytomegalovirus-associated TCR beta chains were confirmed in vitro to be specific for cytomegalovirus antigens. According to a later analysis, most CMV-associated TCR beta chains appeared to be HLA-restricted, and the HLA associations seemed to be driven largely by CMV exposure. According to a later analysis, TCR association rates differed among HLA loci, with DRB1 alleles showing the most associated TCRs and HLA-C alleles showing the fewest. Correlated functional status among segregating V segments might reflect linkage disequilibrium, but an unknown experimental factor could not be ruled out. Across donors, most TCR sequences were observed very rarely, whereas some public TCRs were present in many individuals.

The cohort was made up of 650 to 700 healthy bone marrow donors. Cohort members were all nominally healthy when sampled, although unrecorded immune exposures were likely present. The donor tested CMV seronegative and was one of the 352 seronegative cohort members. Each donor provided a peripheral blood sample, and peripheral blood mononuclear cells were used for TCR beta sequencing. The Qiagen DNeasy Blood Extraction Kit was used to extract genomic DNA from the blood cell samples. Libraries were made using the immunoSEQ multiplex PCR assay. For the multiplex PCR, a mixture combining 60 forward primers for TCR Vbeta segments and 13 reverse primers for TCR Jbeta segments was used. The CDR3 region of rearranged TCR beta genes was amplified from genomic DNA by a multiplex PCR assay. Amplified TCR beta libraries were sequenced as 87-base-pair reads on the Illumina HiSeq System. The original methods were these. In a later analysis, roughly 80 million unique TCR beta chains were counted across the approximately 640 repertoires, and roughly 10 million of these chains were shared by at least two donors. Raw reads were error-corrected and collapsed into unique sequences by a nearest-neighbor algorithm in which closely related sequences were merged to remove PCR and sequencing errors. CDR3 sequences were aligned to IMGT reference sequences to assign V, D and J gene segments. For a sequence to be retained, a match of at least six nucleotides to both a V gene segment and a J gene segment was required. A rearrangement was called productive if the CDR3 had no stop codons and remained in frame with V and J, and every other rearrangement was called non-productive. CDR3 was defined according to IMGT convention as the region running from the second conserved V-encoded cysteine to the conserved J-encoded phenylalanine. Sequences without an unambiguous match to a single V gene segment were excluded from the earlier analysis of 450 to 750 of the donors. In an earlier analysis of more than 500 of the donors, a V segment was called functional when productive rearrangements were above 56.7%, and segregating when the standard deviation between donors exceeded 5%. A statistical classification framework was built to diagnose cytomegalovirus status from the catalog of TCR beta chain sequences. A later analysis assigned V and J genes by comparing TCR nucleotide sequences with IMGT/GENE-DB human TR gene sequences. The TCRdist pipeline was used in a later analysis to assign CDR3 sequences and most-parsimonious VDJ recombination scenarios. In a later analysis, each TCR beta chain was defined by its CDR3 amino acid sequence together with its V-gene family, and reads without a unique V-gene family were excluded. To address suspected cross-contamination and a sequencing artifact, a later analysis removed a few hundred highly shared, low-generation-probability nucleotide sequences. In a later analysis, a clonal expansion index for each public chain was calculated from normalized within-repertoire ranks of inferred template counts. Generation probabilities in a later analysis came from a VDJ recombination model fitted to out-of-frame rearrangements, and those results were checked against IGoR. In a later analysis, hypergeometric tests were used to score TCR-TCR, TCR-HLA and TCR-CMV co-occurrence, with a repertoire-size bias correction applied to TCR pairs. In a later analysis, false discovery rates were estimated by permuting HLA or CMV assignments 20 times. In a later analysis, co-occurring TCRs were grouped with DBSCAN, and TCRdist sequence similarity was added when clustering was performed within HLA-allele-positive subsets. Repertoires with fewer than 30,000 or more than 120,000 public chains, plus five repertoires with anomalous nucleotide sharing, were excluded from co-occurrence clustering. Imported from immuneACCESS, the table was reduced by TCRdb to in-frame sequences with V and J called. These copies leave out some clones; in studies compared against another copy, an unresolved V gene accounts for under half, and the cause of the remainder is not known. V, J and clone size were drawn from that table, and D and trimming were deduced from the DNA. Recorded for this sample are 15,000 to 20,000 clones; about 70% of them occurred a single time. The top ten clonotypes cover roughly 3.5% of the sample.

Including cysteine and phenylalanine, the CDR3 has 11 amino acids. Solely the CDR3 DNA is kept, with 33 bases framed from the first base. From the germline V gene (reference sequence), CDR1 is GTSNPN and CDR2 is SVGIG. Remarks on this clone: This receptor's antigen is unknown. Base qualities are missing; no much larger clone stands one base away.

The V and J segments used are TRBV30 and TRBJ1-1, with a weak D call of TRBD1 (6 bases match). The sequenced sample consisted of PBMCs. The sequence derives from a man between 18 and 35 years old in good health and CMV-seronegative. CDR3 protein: CAIKGGAEAFF. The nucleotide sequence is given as TGTGCTATCAAAGGGGGAGCTGAAGCTTTCTTT.